These 14 T cell receptor beta chains originate from one sample sequenced in a study of blood T cell repertoires in COVID-19. Produced via immunoSEQ multiplex PCR; TCRdb's table is partial and in-frame only. In the table there are roughly 500,000 clones, more than 75% of which are singletons. The sample was PBMCs or T cells enriched from blood (not recorded which). The receptors come from a middle-aged woman who had recovered from COVID-19.

The chain has TRBV24-1 and TRBJ2-1; no reliable D call. V was trimmed by 9 bases and J by 7 bases, leaving 18 bases between them. Germline CDR1 is KGHDR and CDR2 is SFDVKD. The CDR3 runs to 14 residues. CDR3 loop: CATRRPLRRNEQFF. CDR3 coding DNA: TGTGCCACCCGCCGGCCCCTGAGGAGAAATGAGCAGTTCTTC.

This clone was detected only a few times. The chain uses TRBV27 and TRBJ1-2; perhaps TRBD1 as D (5 bases). CDR1 and CDR2 from the germline V gene are MNHEY and SMNVEV (reference sequence). V was clipped by 3 bases and J by 2 bases, with 13 bases between them. This CDR3 spans 15 amino acids. Here the CDR3 reads CASSFGGAENYGYTF. The CDR3 DNA sequence: TGTGCCAGCAGTTTTGGAGGGGCCGAGAACTATGGCTACACCTTC.

The V and J genes are TRBV11-2 and TRBJ1-2; D is possibly TRBD1 (6 bases). Germline-derived CDR1 and CDR2 are SGHAT and FQNNGV. This CDR3 spans 15 amino acids. V lost 4 bases and J 4 bases, leaving 16 bases between the germline ends. The CDR3 region has the DNA TGTGCCAGCAGCTCCCCCTTGACAGGCGTCTATGGCTACACCTTC. Amino acids: CASSSPLTGVYGYTF.

The table lists this clone with a count of one. J is TRBJ1-1 and V is TRBV6-5; D gene unclear. The CDR3 is 14 amino acids. V lost 10 bases to trimming and J lost 0 bases, with 15 bases between them. Germline V gene data show CDR1 as MNHEY and CDR2 as SVGAGI. DNA of the CDR3: TGTGCCACCGCAAGACAACTTATGAACACTGAAGCTTTCTTT. This translates into CATARQLMNTEAFF.

V gene TRBV28 combines with J gene TRBJ2-1; 14 positions agree with TRBD2. V was pared by 3 bases and J by 2 bases, with 6 bases of the junction left unmatched. Germline CDR1 MDHEN, CDR2 SYDVKM. The CDR3 totals 18 residues. The CDR3 sequence: CASSFPGTSGSTYNEQFF. The CDR3 nucleotides read TGTGCCAGCAGTTTCCCGGGGACTAGCGGGAGTACCTACAATGAGCAGTTCTTC.

The chain has TRBV5-4 and TRBJ1-1; 8 bases line up with TRBD1. CDR1 and CDR2 from the germline V gene are SGHNT and YYREEE (reference sequence). Unmatched junction bases numbered 5, after V lost 3 bases and J lost 4 bases. The length of the CDR3 is 14 residues. The CDR3 nucleotides read TGTGCCAGCAGCTCAGGACAGGGCGGCACTGAAGCTTTCTTT. Protein: CASSSGQGGTEAFF.

The chain recombines TRBV11-3 with TRBJ2-7; 8 nucleotides align to TRBD1. This CDR3 region has 14 residues. V lost 3 bases, J lost 1 base, and 2 bases stayed unmatched. The germline gives CDR1 SGHNT, CDR2 YENEEA. Here the CDR3 DNA reads TGTGCCAGCAGCTTCCGACAGGGGTCCTACGAGCAGTACTTC. It translates to CASSFRQGSYEQYF.

The gene calls are TRBV21-1 and TRBJ1-1; TRBD1, the table's D call, lacks a check against the DNA. TRBV21-1 is classified as a pseudogene. This CDR3 comprises 18 residues. The CDR3 coding sequence is TGTGCCAGCAGCAAAAAGCGGGACAGGTCTGAAATGAACACTGAAGCTTTCTTT. Translation: CASSKKRDRSEMNTEAFF.

The chain employs TRBV7-9 and TRBJ1-3; 7 nucleotides agree with TRBD1. The trim removed 1 base at V and 4 bases at J, leaving 7 bases unmatched. This CDR3 spans 16 amino acids. Germline V gene sequence: CDR1 SEHNR, CDR2 FQNEAQ (reference sequence). The CDR3 loop reads CASSLVQGSNGNTIYF. The DNA of the CDR3 is TGTGCCAGCAGCTTAGTACAGGGGTCGAACGGAAACACCATATATTTT.

The chain employs TRBV29-1 and TRBJ1-4; weak D call: TRBD1 (6 bases). V was clipped by 4 bases and J by 8 bases, with 11 bases between them. Germline V gives CDR1 SQVTM, CDR2 ANQGSEA. The CDR3 extends over 12 amino acids. DNA for the CDR3: TGCAGCGTTGGCAGGGGCCAGGAAAAACTGTTTTTT. Amino acids: CSVGRGQEKLFF.

This clone was seen only a few times. The V and J genes are TRBV27 and TRBJ2-1; 7 bases align to TRBD2. The CDR3 is made up of 14 amino acids. The germline V gene has CDR1 MNHEY and CDR2 SMNVEV (reference sequence). V lost 6 bases to trimming and J lost 8 bases; unmatched junction nucleotides: 10. The CDR3 protein is CASRLGGGHYEQFF. The CDR3 nucleotides read TGTGCCAGCAGATTGGGGGGAGGGCACTATGAGCAGTTCTTC.

The rearrangement uses TRBV27 and TRBJ1-4; possible D gene TRBD1, 5 bases. Deletions cut 5 bases from V and 5 bases from J, with 18 bases between. Germline V gene lookup returns CDR1 MNHEY and CDR2 SMNVEV (reference sequence). The CDR3 has 16 residues. CDR3 loop: CASSPLNRNYNEKLFF. The CDR3 DNA reads TGTGCCAGCAGTCCCCTAAACAGGAATTACAATGAAAAACTGTTTTTT.

This clone has just a few counts. The rearrangement uses TRBV7-6 and TRBJ1-1; a possible D gene is TRBD1 (6 bases). This CDR3 is built from 13 residues. Germline V gene sequence: CDR1 SGHVS, CDR2 FNYEAQ. Trimming stripped 4 bases from V and 1 base from J, with 7 bases between. Written as DNA, the CDR3 is TGTGCCAGCAGCTGGACAGCGAACACTGAAGCTTTCTTT. This sequence encodes CASSWTANTEAFF. Combining the CDR3 with reference TRBV7-6 and TRBJ1-1 gives the whole variable domain GAGVSQSPRYKVTKRGQDVALRCDPISGHVSLYWYRQALGQGPEFLTYFNYEAQQDKSGLPNDRFSAERPEGSISTLTIQRTEQRDSAMYRCASSWTANTEAFFGQGTRLTVV.

The genes are TRBV2 and TRBJ2-7; 10 bases align to TRBD1. V shed 6 bases and J 5 bases; nucleotides not matched to a gene: 4. CDR1 SNHLY and CDR2 FYNNEI come from the germline V gene. The CDR3 extends over 13 amino acids. This chain's CDR3 is CASRGDRGHEQYF. The CDR3 nucleotides are TGTGCCAGCAGAGGGGACAGGGGCCACGAGCAGTACTTC.